Presented here are 22 T cell receptor beta chains from one specimen sequenced in a study of radiotherapy plus CTLA-4 blockade in lung cancer. Using immunoSEQ multiplex PCR, the repertoire was profiled, and TCRdb retains in-frame clones only, with some absent. The sample has about 83,000 clones; around 76% are singletons. The source was peripheral blood, collected from a patient treated with radiotherapy plus ipilimumab. The receptors stem from a human donor with non-small cell lung cancer who had a partial response to radiotherapy plus ipilimumab. Some clones in this sample may be carry-over from other donors' samples.

This clone was seen a few times. The V call is TRBV30, the J call TRBJ2-2, with 7 bases lining up with TRBD2. The CDR3 runs 16 residues. Germline values: CDR1 GTSNPN, CDR2 SVGIG (reference sequence). V was clipped by 1 base and J by 0 bases; unmatched bases: 5. The CDR3 DNA reads as TGTGCCTGGAGTGACGGTAGCGGGTCGAACACCGGGGAGCTGTTTTTT. Amino acids: CAWSDGSGSNTGELFF.

The gene calls are TRBV11-3 and TRBJ1-1, with 7 bases lining up with TRBD1. V lost 0 bases and J lost 8; bases outside the gene matches: 3. The germline V gene encodes CDR1 SGHNT and CDR2 YENEEA. This CDR3 spans 13 amino acids. The CDR3 protein is CASSLDQGGEAFF. The CDR3 DNA follows: TGTGCCAGCAGCTTAGATCAGGGGGGCGAAGCTTTCTTT.

The table lists this clone with a count of one. For the CDR3, the DNA is TGTGCCAGCAGCCCCAACGCACCAGGTCGGTTAGAGACCCAGTACTTC. Protein sequence: CASSPNAPGRLETQYF. The rearrangement uses TRBV7-2 and TRBJ2-5; D call uncertain. V was trimmed by 5 bases and J by 4 bases, leaving 20 bases between them. The CDR3 sequence is 16 residues long. Germline V CDR1 and CDR2: SGHTA, FQGNSA.

This clone was picked up a small number of times. The rearrangement uses TRBV4-3 and TRBJ1-4; the match to TRBD1 covers 10 bases. CDR1 is LGHNA, CDR2 YSLEER, per germline. Trimming at V came to 0 bases and at J to 10 bases, leaving 2 bases not matched to a gene. This CDR3 has 14 amino acids. This CDR3 is CASSQERDRGKLFF. The CDR3 bases are TGCGCCAGCAGCCAAGAACGGGACAGGGGAAAACTGTTTTTT.

This clone was picked up a small number of times. The chain links TRBV18 to TRBJ1-1, with 7 bases that match TRBD1. Germline trimming cut 3 bases from V and 0 bases from J; bases unmatched to any gene: 4. Germline CDR1 KGHSH, CDR2 LQKENI. The CDR3 extends over 15 amino acids. The CDR3: CASSPDRAMNTEAFF. The CDR3 bases are TGTGCCAGCTCACCCGACAGGGCCATGAACACTGAAGCTTTCTTT. The full variable domain, completed using reference TRBV18 and TRBJ1-1, is NAGVMQNPRHLVRRRGQEARLRCSPMKGHSHVYWYRQLPEEGLKFMVYLQKENIIDESGMPKERFSAEFPKEGPSILRIQQVVRGDSAAYFCASSPDRAMNTEAFFGQGTRLTVV.

The CDR3 loop reads CASSPGTSGPTDTQYF. As DNA, the CDR3 is TGTGCCAGCAGCCCAGGGACTAGCGGACCCACAGATACGCAGTATTTT. V gene TRBV11-3 combines with J gene TRBJ2-3; 11 positions agree with TRBD2. V lost 5 bases to trimming and J lost 2 bases; unmatched junction nucleotides: 6. Germline CDR1 is SGHNT and CDR2 is YENEEA. There are 16 residues in the CDR3.

The J gene is TRBJ1-1, the V gene TRBV2, with D tentatively TRBD1 (6 bases). The CDR3 is 16 residues long. The germline gives CDR1 SNHLY, CDR2 FYNNEI. The germline V and J ends were trimmed by 0 bases and 3 bases, with 14 bases remaining between them. CDR3 residues: CASSEARRGGHTEAFF. The DNA of the CDR3 is TGTGCCAGCAGTGAAGCGCGGAGGGGGGGACACACTGAAGCTTTCTTT.

The chain combines TRBV5-6 with TRBJ2-7, with D possibly TRBD2 on 5 matching bases. This CDR3 spans 14 amino acids. Germline assignment: CDR1 SGHDT and CDR2 YYEEEE. V dropped 7 bases and J dropped 2 bases, with 16 bases sitting between them. The chain's CDR3 is CASFFRGWTYEQYF. DNA for the CDR3: TGTGCCAGCTTTTTCCGGGGTTGGACCTACGAGCAGTACTTC.

This chain joins TRBV4-1 and TRBJ2-1; no clear D gene. V lost 2 bases to trimming and J lost 10 bases, with 15 bases between them. The CDR3 totals 14 residues. Germline-derived CDR1 and CDR2 are MGHRA and YSYEKL. The CDR3 here is CASSQPTRLREQFF. CDR3 bases: TGCGCCAGCAGCCAACCGACTCGGCTGCGGGAGCAGTTCTTC.

V and J are TRBV29-1 and TRBJ2-7, with 14 bases identical to TRBD2. V lost 6 bases to trimming and J lost 4 bases; unmatched junction nucleotides: 8. The CDR3 has 15 residues. From germline, CDR1 is SQVTM and CDR2 ANQGSEA. CDR3 DNA sequence: TGCAGCGTGGCGGGGACTAGCGGGAGTCGTTACGAGCAGTACTTC. It codes for CSVAGTSGSRYEQYF.

This chain links TRBV9 with TRBJ2-5, with 14 bases that match TRBD2. Germline V gives CDR1 SGDLS, CDR2 YYNGEE. This CDR3 has 15 residues. The V segment lost 2 bases and the J segment 12 bases; nucleotides outside the gene matches: 9. CDR3 loop: CASSVGLAGGPPKYF. CDR3 nucleotides: TGTGCCAGCAGCGTCGGACTAGCGGGGGGACCTCCCAAGTACTTC.

The chain uses TRBV19 and TRBJ2-7, with TRBD2 as a possible D gene (6 bases). The CDR3 consists of 14 residues. In germline, CDR1 is LNHDA, CDR2 SQIVND (reference sequence). Deletions cut 5 bases from V and 2 bases from J, with 13 bases between. The CDR3 loop is CASSVRGKPYEQYF. CDR3 nucleotides: TGTGCCAGTAGTGTCCGGGGGAAGCCCTACGAGCAGTACTTC.

The chain combines TRBV10-3 with TRBJ2-1; 8 positions agree with TRBD2. This CDR3 has 15 amino acids. Germline V lookup: CDR1 ENHRY, CDR2 SYGVKD. V was clipped by 6 bases and J by 3 bases; unmatched bases: 7. The CDR3 DNA follows: TGTGCCATCAGGAGGGAGACTAGCGACTACAATGAGCAGTTCTTC. Residues: CAIRRETSDYNEQFF.

The rearrangement uses TRBV6-6 and TRBJ2-5; D perhaps matches TRBD1 (5 bases). Trimming shortened V by 2 bases and J by 5 bases, and 12 bases separated the two germline ends. The CDR3 sequence is 14 residues long. CDR1 is MNHNY, CDR2 SVGAGI, per germline (reference sequence). CDR3 sequence reads: CASSYPPKGETQYF. CDR3 nucleotides: TGTGCCAGCAGTTACCCGCCGAAGGGGGAGACCCAGTACTTC.

The chain links TRBV6-1 to TRBJ1-1, with D tentatively TRBD1 (6 bases). The germline V gene has CDR1 MNHNS and CDR2 SASEGT. The CDR3 covers 14 residues. The germline V and J ends were trimmed by 6 bases and 6 bases, with 17 bases remaining between them. The chain's CDR3 is CASRVPGHSSEAFF. In DNA, the CDR3 is TGTGCCAGCAGGGTGCCGGGACATTCCTCTGAAGCTTTCTTT.

This clone was counted only a few times. The chain couples TRBV10-3 to TRBJ2-7, with D tentatively TRBD2 (5 bases). The germline gives CDR1 ENHRY, CDR2 SYGVKD. V was pared by 2 bases and J by 6 bases, with 11 bases between. There are 13 residues in the CDR3. CDR3 in amino acids: CAISEPNSGEQYF. The CDR3 nucleotides are TGTGCCATCAGTGAGCCGAACAGCGGCGAGCAGTACTTC.

The chain is built from TRBV7-9 and TRBJ1-2; D remains ambiguous. Trimming took off 3 bases at V and 5 bases at J, with 10 bases between the two ends. In germline, CDR1 is SEHNR, CDR2 FQNEAQ (reference sequence). This CDR3 comprises 13 residues. The CDR3 loop is CASSLVREYGYTF. CDR3 coding DNA: TGTGCCAGCAGCTTGGTAAGAGAGTATGGCTACACCTTC.

The rearrangement uses TRBV7-7 and TRBJ2-1; 8 nucleotides match TRBD2. Trimming took 2 bases from V and 7 from J; bases not matched to a gene: 7. The CDR3 length is 15 residues. CDR1 and CDR2 (germline): SSHAT, FNYEAQ (reference sequence). The CDR3 DNA reads TGTGCCAGCAGCTTAACTAGCGGTTCTGGGAATGAGCAGTTCTTC. Its protein product is CASSLTSGSGNEQFF.

This rearrangement joins TRBV7-8 to TRBJ2-1; 7 nucleotides agree with TRBD1. Germline CDR1 reads SGHVS; CDR2 reads FQNEAQ. With V trimmed by 5 bases and J by 9 bases, 10 bases remained unmatched. The CDR3 spans 14 residues. The CDR3 bases are TGTGCCAGCAGCCATGACAGGGATCGCGCTGAGCAGTTCTTC. This gives the protein CASSHDRDRAEQFF.

J is TRBJ2-2 and V is TRBV7-9, with D perhaps TRBD1 (7 bases). V lost 1 base to trimming and J lost 3 bases, with 18 bases between them. This CDR3 region has 18 residues. Per germline, CDR1 SEHNR and CDR2 FQNEAQ (reference sequence). The CDR3 DNA reads TGTGCCAGCAGCTTAGGGGGCCGGAGGGACAGATACACCGGGGAGCTGTTTTTT. Its protein is CASSLGGRRDRYTGELFF.

The chain combines TRBV7-8 with TRBJ1-1, with TRBD1 matching 10 bases. The CDR3 contains 15 residues. Germline V gives CDR1 SGHVS, CDR2 FQNEAQ. After removal of 5 bases from V and 8 bases from J, the junction contained 11 bases not matched to a gene. The CDR3 spells CASSTWTGGRAEAFF. For the CDR3, the DNA is TGTGCCAGCAGCACATGGACAGGGGGACGGGCCGAAGCTTTCTTT.

This clone was counted a single time. This chain joins TRBV18 and TRBJ1-2; 9 nucleotides align to TRBD1. Germline V lookup: CDR1 KGHSH, CDR2 LQKENI. V lost 3 bases and J lost 8; bases outside the gene matches: 7. The CDR3 has 14 amino acids. CDR3 coding DNA: TGTGCCAGCTCACCGGGGACAGGGAATTGGGGCTACACCTTC. Encoded protein: CASSPGTGNWGYTF.